This T cell receptor beta chain was captured by sequencing in a study of OX40 agonist ivuxolimab in advanced cancers. The wider study: It was ivuxolimab, an agonistic anti-OX40 (CD134) antibody, that patients were treated with. Earlier treatment with anti-PD-1, anti-PD-L1 or anti-CTLA-4 was permitted, and 30% to 40% had received some.

The study's findings and limits: The specificity for antigen of the expanded peripheral T cells was not determined.

Repertoires were generated with immunoSEQ multiplex PCR, while TCRdb's copy carries only in-frame clones and drops some. Counted here are about 10,000 clones, about 60% occurring once; the ten biggest clones make up around 46%. In the case of this clone: Its cognate antigen is unknown.

The CDR3 runs 19 residues. Germline-derived CDR1 and CDR2 are MNHNS and SASEGT. Trimming took 3 bases from V and 9 from J; bases not matched to a gene: 18. The clonotype originates from an adult with an advanced solid tumor such as melanoma, head and neck, liver or kidney cancer. The rearrangement links TRBV6-1 to TRBJ2-1; 12 positions agree with TRBD2. The sample was CD4+ or CD8+ T cells sorted from blood, taken in a trial of the OX40 agonist ivuxolimab. CDR3 in amino acids: CASSDPLAGGPRRVIEQFF. The CDR3, as DNA: TGTGCCAGCAGTGACCCTCTAGCGGGAGGGCCCAGGCGTGTGATTGAGCAGTTCTTC.